This T cell receptor beta chain came from a study of identical twins. This clonotype has ten or more counts. In germline, CDR1 is SGHTS, CDR2 YDEGEE. Trimming cost V 1 base and J 7 bases, with 12 bases left between them. The CDR3 spans 14 residues. TCRdb processed the 5' RACE reads anew with MiXCR; each CDR3 protein has one entry. The repertoire holds 130,000 to 150,000 distinct CDR3 sequences, with roughly 3.5% as singletons. Sequencing was carried out using memory T cells sorted from blood. The chain is built from TRBV5-8 and TRBJ1-5, with D possibly matching TRBD1 (6 bases). The sequence was obtained from a man aged 18-30 years in good health. This CDR3 is CASSLLATGQPQHF. CDR3 sequence (DNA): TGTGCCAGCAGCTTGTTAGCGACAGGCCAGCCCCAGCATTTT.